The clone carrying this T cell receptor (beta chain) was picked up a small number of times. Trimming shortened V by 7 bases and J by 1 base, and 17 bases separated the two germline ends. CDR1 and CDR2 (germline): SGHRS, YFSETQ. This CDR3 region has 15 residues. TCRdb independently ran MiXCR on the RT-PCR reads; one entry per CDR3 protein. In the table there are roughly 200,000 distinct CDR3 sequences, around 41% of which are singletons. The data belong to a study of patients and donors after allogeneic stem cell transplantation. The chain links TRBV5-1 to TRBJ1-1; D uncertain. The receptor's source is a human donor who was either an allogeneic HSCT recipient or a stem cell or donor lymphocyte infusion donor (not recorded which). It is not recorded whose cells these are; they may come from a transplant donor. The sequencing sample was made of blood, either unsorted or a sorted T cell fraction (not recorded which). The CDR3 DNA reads TGCGCCAGCGCCCCCCTGGGTCCGAGGAACACTGAAGCTTTCTTT. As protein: CASAPLGPRNTEAFF.